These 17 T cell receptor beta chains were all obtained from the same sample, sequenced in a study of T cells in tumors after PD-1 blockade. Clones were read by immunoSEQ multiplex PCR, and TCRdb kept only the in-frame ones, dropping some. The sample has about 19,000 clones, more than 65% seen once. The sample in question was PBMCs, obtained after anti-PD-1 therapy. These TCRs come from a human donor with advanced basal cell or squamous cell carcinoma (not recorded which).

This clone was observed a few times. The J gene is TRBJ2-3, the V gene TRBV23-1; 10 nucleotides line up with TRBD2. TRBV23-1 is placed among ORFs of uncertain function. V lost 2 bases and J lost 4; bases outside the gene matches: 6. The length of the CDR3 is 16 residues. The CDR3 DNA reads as TGCGCCAGCAGTCAAAACCCCGGGACTAGCGCAGATACGCAGTATTTT. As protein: CASSQNPGTSADTQYF.

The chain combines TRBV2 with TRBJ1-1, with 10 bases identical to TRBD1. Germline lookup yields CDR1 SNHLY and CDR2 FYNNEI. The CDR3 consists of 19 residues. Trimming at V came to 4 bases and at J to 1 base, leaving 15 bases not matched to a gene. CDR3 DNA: TGTGCCAGCAGTGGGGGGACAGGGGATGGATTTGGAGGGAACACTGAAGCTTTCTTT. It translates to CASSGGTGDGFGGNTEAFF.

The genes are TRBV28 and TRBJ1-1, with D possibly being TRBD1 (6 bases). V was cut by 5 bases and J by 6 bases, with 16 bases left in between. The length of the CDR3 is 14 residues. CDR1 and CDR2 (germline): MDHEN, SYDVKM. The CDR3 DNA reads TGTGCCAGCAGTCCGCAGGGGCAAGTGGCTGAAGCTTTCTTT. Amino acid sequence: CASSPQGQVAEAFF.

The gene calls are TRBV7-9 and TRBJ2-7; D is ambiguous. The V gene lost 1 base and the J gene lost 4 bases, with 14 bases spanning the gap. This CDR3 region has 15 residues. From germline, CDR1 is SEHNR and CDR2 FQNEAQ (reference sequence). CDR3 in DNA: TGTGCCAGCAGCTTAGACTCGACCGGAAGGTACGAGCAGTACTTC. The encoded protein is CASSLDSTGRYEQYF.

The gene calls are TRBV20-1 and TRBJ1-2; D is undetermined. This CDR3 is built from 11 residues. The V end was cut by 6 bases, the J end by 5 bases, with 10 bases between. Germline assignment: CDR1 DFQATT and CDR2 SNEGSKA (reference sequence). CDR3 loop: CSARTGYGYTF. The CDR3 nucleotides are TGCAGTGCGCGGACGGGATATGGCTACACCTTC.

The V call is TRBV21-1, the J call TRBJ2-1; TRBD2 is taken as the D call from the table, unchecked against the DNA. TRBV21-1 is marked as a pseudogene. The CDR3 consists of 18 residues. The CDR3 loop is CASKKGTSSQGTYNEQFF. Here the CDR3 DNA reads TGTGCCAGCAAGAAGGGGACTAGCTCTCAAGGGACCTACAATGAGCAGTTCTTC.

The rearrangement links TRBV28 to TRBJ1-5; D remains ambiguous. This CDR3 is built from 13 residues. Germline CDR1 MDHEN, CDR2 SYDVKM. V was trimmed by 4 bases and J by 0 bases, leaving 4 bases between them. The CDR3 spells CASSSDSNQPQHF. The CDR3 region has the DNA TGTGCCAGCAGTTCAGATAGCAATCAGCCCCAGCATTTT.

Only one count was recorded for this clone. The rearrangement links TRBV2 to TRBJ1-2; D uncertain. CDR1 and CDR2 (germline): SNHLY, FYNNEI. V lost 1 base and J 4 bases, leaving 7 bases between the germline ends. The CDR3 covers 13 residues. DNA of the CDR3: TGTGCCAGCAGTGAAGGGTCCGCCTATGGCTACACCTTC. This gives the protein CASSEGSAYGYTF. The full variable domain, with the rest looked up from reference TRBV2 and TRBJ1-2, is EPEVTQTPSHQVTQMGQEVILRCVPISNHLYFYWYRQILGQKVEFLVSFYNNEISEKSEIFDDQFSVERPDGSNFTLKIRSTKLEDSAMYFCASSEGSAYGYTFGSGTRLTVV.

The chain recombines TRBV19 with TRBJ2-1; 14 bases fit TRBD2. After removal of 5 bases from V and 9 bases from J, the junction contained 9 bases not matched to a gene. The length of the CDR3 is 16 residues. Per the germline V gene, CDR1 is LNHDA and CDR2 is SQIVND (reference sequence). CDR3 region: CASSLTSGGVASEQFF. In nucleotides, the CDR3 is TGTGCCAGTAGTTTGACTAGCGGGGGGGTTGCCTCTGAGCAGTTCTTC.

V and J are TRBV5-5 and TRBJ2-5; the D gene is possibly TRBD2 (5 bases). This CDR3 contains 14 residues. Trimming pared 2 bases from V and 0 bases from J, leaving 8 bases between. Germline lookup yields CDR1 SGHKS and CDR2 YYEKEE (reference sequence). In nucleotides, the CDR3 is TGTGCCAGCAGCTTTTCGACTAACCAAGAGACCCAGTACTTC. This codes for CASSFSTNQETQYF.

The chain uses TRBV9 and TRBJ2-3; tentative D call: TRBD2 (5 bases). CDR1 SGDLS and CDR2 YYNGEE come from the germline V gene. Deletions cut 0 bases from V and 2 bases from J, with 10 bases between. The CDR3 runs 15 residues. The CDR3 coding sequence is TGTGCCAGCAGCGTAGCTAGCTACCACACAGATACGCAGTATTTT. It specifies CASSVASYHTDTQYF.

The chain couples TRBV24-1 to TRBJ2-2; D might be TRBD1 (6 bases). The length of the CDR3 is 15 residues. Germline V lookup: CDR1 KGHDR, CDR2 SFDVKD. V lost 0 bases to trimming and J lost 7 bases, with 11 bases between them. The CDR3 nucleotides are TGTGCCACCAGTGATTTGAGGGGGAGTGGCGGGGAGCTGTTTTTT. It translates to CATSDLRGSGGELFF.

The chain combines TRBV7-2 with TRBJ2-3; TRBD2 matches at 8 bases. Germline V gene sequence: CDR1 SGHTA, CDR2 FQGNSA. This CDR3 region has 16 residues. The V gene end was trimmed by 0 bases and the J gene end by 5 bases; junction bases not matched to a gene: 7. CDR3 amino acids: CASSLALSGRGDTQYF. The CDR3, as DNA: TGTGCCAGCAGCTTAGCGCTGAGCGGGAGAGGAGATACGCAGTATTTT.

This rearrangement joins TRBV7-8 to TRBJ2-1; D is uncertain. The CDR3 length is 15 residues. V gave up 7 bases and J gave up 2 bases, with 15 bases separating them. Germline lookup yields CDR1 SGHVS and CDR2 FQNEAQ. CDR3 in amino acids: CASTQGIGTYNEQFF. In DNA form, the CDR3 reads TGTGCCAGCACTCAAGGGATTGGGACCTACAATGAGCAGTTCTTC. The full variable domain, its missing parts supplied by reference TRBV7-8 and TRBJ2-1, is GAGVSQSPRYKVAKRGQDVALRCDPISGHVSLFWYQQALGQGPEFLTYFQNEAQLDKSGLPSDRFFAERPEGSVSTLKIQRTQQEDSAVYLCASTQGIGTYNEQFFGPGTRLTVL.

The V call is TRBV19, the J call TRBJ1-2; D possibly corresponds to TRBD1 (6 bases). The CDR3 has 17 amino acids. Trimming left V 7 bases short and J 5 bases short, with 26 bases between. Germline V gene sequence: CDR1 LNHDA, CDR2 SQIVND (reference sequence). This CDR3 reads CASNQGRGLYLFYGYTF. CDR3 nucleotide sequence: TGTGCCAGTAATCAGGGACGGGGGCTTTATTTATTTTATGGCTACACCTTC. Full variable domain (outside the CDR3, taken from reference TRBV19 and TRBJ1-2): DGGITQSPKYLFRKEGQNVTLSCEQNLNHDAMYWYRQDPGQGLRLIYYSQIVNDFQKGDIAEGYSVSREKKESFPLTVTSAQKNPTAFYLCASNQGRGLYLFYGYTFGSGTRLTVV.

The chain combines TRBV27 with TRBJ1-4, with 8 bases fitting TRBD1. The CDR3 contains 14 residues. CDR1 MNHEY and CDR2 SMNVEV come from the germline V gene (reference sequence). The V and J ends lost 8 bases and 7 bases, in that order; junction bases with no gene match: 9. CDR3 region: CASGFTGGGEKLFF. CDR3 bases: TGTGCCAGCGGGTTCACAGGGGGTGGTGAAAAACTGTTTTTT. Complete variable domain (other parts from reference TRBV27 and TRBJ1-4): EAQVTQNPRYLITVTGKKLTVTCSQNMNHEYMSWYRQDPGLGLRQIYYSMNVEVTDKGDVPEGYKVSRKEKRNFPLILESPSPNQTSLYFCASGFTGGGEKLFFGSGTQLSVL.

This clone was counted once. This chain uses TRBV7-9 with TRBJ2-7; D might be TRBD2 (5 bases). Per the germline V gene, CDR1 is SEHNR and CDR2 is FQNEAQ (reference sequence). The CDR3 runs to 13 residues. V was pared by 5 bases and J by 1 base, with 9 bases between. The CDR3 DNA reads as TGTGCCAGCAGCCTGAGGGATTCCTACGAGCAGTACTTC. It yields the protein CASSLRDSYEQYF.